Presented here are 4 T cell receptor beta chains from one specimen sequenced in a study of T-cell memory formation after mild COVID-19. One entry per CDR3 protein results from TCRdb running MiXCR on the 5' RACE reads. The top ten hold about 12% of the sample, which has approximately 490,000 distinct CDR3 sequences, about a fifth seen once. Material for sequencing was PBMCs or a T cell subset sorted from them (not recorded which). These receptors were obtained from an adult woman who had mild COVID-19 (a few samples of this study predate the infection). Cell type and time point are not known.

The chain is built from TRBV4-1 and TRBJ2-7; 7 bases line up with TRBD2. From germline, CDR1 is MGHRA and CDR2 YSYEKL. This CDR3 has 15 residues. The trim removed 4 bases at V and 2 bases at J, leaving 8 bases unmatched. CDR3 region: CASSLGGGVAYEQYF. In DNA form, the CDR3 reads TGCGCCAGCAGCCTTGGGGGGGGTGTTGCCTACGAGCAGTACTTC.

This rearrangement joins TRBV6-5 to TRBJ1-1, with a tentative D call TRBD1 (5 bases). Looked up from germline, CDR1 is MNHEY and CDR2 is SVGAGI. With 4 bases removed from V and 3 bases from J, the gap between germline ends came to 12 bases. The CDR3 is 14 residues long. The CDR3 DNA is TGTGCCAGCAGTTTCCTACGGGGGGACACTGAAGCTTTCTTT. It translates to CASSFLRGDTEAFF.

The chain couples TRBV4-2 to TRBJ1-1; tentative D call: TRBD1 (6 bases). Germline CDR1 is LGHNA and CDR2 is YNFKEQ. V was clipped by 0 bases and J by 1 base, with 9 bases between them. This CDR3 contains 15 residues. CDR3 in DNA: TGTGCCAGCAGCCAAGATCGGACAGAGAACACTGAAGCTTTCTTT. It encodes CASSQDRTENTEAFF.

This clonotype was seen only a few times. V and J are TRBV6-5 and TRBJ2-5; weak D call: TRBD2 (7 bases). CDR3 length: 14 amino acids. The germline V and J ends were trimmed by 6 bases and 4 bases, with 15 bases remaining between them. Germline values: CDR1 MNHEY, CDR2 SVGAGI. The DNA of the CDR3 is TGTGCCAGCAGCGATCCGGGGGGCGGAGAGACCCAGTACTTC. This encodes CASSDPGGGETQYF.